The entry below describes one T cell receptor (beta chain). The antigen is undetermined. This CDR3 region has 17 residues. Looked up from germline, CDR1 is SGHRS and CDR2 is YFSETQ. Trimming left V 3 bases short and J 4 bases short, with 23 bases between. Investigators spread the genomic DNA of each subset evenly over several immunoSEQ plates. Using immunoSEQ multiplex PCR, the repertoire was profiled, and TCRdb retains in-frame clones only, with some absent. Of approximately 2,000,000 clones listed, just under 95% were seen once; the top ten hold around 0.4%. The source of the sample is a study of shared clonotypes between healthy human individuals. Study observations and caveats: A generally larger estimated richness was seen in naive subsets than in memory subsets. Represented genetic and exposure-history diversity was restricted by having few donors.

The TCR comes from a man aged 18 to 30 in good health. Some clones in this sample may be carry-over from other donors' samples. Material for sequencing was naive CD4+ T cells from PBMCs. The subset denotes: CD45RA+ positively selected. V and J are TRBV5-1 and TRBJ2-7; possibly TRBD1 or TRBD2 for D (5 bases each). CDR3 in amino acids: CASSSLPGVLEGYEQYF. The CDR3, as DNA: TGCGCCAGCAGCTCGTTACCCGGGGTCCTTGAGGGGTACGAGCAGTACTTC.